This T cell receptor (beta chain) was found in a study of cytomegalovirus exposure and HLA in healthy donors (dated by TCRdb to 2016 to 2017). With regard to the full study: An earlier analysis of roughly 630 of the donors reported approximately 270 Gb of sequence data and around 110 million unique TCR beta sequences from 190 million or so T cells. Of the roughly 400 genotyped donors, 65% to 90% were placed in the genetic ancestry cluster associated with self-reported Caucasian donors. Across some 400 genotyped donors of the cohort, an average of approximately 240,000 unique TCR beta nucleotide sequences per donor were sequenced, and roughly 20% of those sequences were non-productive. Around 300 gigabases of sequencing data and some 85 million unique TCR sequences were included in an early release covering 550 to 800 HLA-typed donors. A later genetic analysis took genome-wide SNP genotypes for about three fifths of the 666 donors and used that subset as a discovery cohort. Alongside the repertoire data, information on donor age, sex, ethnicity and CMV serostatus was compiled. All discovery cohort repertoires had been generated on a single sequencing platform. Typing coverage differed by locus: A, B, C, DRB1 and DQB1 were typed in roughly 629-630 donors, DQA1 in 522, DPA1 in 600 to 610, and DPB1 in around 490. The study profiled the T cell repertoires of approximately 700 subjects by immunosequencing and related them to cytomegalovirus serostatus. The study aimed to test whether cataloging public T cell receptors could reveal signatures of past pathogen exposure. In the later analysis, no new phenotypic data were used to find candidate immune exposures; instead, reliance was placed on TCR beta sequences and their occurrence across donors. To predict cytomegalovirus infection status, the study combined high-throughput TCR immunosequencing, statistical association of individual TCRs with disease status, and machine learning. Along with the approximately 700-subject first cohort, a separate validation cohort of over a hundred different subjects was used. In an earlier analysis of several hundred of the donors, high-throughput TCR beta sequencing was used to judge whether each TCR beta V gene segment behaved as functional or pseudogenic. HLA typing included class I and class II loci at four-digit resolution. In a later analysis, previously published TCR beta repertoires from 666 donors were re-analyzed and high-resolution HLA genotyping was added so that TCR occurrence patterns could be studied. A handful of DR-DQ haplotypes were handled as single units for association and clustering because linkage in the cohort was strong.

On this clone itself: It lacks a known antigen. No base-level quality is on record; no much larger clone is a single base apart.

From the cysteine up to the phenylalanine, the CDR3 has a length of 16 residues. CDR3 DNA only is kept here, 48 bases in frame from base 1. Trimming takes 4 bases off V and 2 bases off J; junction bases not matched to a gene: 7. CDR1 and CDR2 were assigned from the germline V gene as MGHRA and YSYEKL. The method behind the library was the immunoSEQ multiplex PCR assay. For the multiplex PCR, a mixture combining 60 forward primers for TCR Vbeta segments and 13 reverse primers for TCR Jbeta segments was used. The CDR3 region of rearranged TCR beta genes was amplified from genomic DNA with a multiplex PCR assay. The Illumina HiSeq System was used to sequence the amplified TCR beta libraries as 87-base-pair reads. On the study's bioinformatics: Across the 666 repertoires, a later analysis counted tens of millions of unique TCR beta chains, roughly 11 million of which were shared by at least two donors. A nearest-neighbor algorithm error-corrected the raw reads and collapsed the reads into unique sequences, merging closely related sequences to remove PCR and sequencing errors. CDR3 sequences were aligned to IMGT reference sequences to assign V, D and J gene segments. For a sequence to be retained, at least a six-nucleotide match to both a V gene segment and a J gene segment was required. A rearrangement was called productive if the CDR3 had no stop codons and remained in frame with V and J, and every other rearrangement was called non-productive. Following IMGT convention, CDR3 was defined as the stretch from the second conserved V-encoded cysteine to the conserved J-encoded phenylalanine. In an earlier analysis of more than 550 of the donors, sequences lacking an unambiguous match to a single V gene segment were excluded. In an earlier analysis of approximately 560 of the donors, a V segment was called functional when productive rearrangements were above 56.7%, and segregating when the standard deviation between donors exceeded 5%. A statistical classification framework was developed to diagnose cytomegalovirus status using the catalog of TCR beta chain sequences. In a later analysis, TCR nucleotide sequences were compared against IMGT/GENE-DB human TR gene sequences so that V and J genes could be assigned. Using the TCRdist pipeline, a later analysis assigned CDR3 sequences along with most-parsimonious VDJ recombination scenarios. In a later analysis, each TCR beta chain was defined by its CDR3 amino acid sequence together with its V-gene family, and reads lacking a unique V-gene family were excluded. A later analysis removed 500 to 650 highly shared, low-generation-probability nucleotide sequences to deal with suspected cross-contamination and a sequencing artifact. For each public chain, a later analysis derived a clonal expansion index from normalized ranks of inferred template counts within each repertoire. In a later analysis, generation probabilities were computed using a VDJ recombination model fitted to out-of-frame rearrangements, and the results were checked against IGoR. In a later analysis, hypergeometric tests were used to score TCR-TCR, TCR-HLA and TCR-CMV co-occurrence, with a repertoire-size bias correction applied to TCR pairs. False discovery rates were estimated in a later analysis by permuting HLA or CMV assignments 20 times. In a later analysis, co-occurring TCRs were grouped using DBSCAN, and TCRdist sequence similarity was added for clustering within HLA-allele-positive subsets. Co-occurrence clustering excluded repertoires with fewer than 30,000 or more than 120,000 public chains, plus five with anomalous nucleotide sharing. The immuneACCESS repertoire file appears here via TCRdb, limited to in-frame rearrangements. These files lack a portion of the clones; in checked studies, under half of the deficit traces to unresolved V genes, and the cause of the others is not known. From that table come the V and J calls and clone size; the DNA was used to work out D and trimming. The table for this sample lists about 130,000 clones; about 80% of them were counted only once. Approximately 9% of the sample is in the top ten clones.

The cohort comprised more than 550 healthy bone marrow donors. At the time of sampling, every cohort member was nominally healthy, though immune exposures that went unrecorded were likely present. The donor tested CMV seropositive and was one of the 289 seropositive cohort members. Every donor gave a peripheral blood sample, and the peripheral blood mononuclear cells from that sample were used for TCR beta sequencing. The Qiagen DNeasy Blood Extraction Kit was used to extract genomic DNA from the blood cell samples. Overall study results and their limits: This cohort had only TCR beta chains sequenced, and the lack of alpha or paired-chain data limited which features could be detected. According to a later analysis, TCR association rates differed among HLA loci, with DRB1 alleles showing the most associated TCRs and HLA-C alleles showing the fewest. In a later genetic analysis, fewer N-insertions in productive TCRs were reported among donors in an Asian-associated ancestry cluster than the 666-donor mean. A further reported finding was that TCR beta sequences accurately predicted the HLA-A and HLA-B alleles for most subjects in the first cohort. Presence/absence analyses assumed roughly uniform sequencing depth across donors, an assumption that may not hold. Broadly in line with IMGT annotations, most TCR beta V segments showed up in productive rearrangements about 87% or about 30% of the time in an earlier analysis of 450 to 600 of the donors. Most CMV-associated TCR beta chains appeared to be HLA-restricted in a later analysis, and the HLA associations seemed to be driven largely by CMV exposure. In both the original and validation cohorts, the classifier was reported to diagnose cytomegalovirus status with high specificity and sensitivity. Assigning TCR associations to individual alleles was difficult when HLA alleles, especially DR and DQ, strongly co-occurred. According to the authors, the approach could potentially be generalized to other disease states and immunological phenotypes. Approximately 18 rarely observed V segments, including chromosome 9 orphons, were excluded from the earlier analysis of several hundred of the donors because counts were too low. CMV serostatus was the only immune exposure information available for the cohort. In a later analysis, several top co-occurrence clusters were reported to appear linked to parvovirus B19, influenza, CMV and Epstein-Barr virus. Because HLA typing was unavailable for some donors at each locus, only the typed subset was used in association tests. A later genetic analysis associated a missense DCLRE1C variant with V-gene and J-gene trimming of TCR beta chains, and an independent cohort replicated the association. Most TCR sequences were seen in very few donors, while some public TCRs were found in many individuals. The study gave a list of some 150 TCR beta chains associated with cytomegalovirus. Some IMGT-functional V segments, including TRBV6-2 and TRBV6-3, could not be distinguished by the 87-base-pair reads and were therefore excluded. In vitro tests confirmed that a few of the cytomegalovirus-associated TCR beta chains recognize cytomegalovirus antigens. Correlated functional status among segregating V segments might be attributable to linkage disequilibrium, but an unknown experimental factor could not be ruled out. A group of highly shared sequence variants was considered likely to be a technical artifact of the sequencing pipeline. A later analysis found that HLA-associated TCR beta chains were more clonally expanded and had lower generation probabilities than equally common non-associated chains. At a false discovery rate of 0.05, a later analysis linked under 20,000 TCR beta sequences to specific HLA alleles.

This sequence uses TRBV4-1 and TRBJ2-7; 11 junctional bases match TRBD1. The sample comprised PBMCs. This TCR was sampled from a man aged 25-40 years in good health and CMV-seropositive. The CDR3 here reads CASSRTAGQGAYEQYF. The DNA sequence is as follows: TGCGCCAGCAGCCGCACGGCGGGACAGGGGGCCTACGAGCAGTACTTC.